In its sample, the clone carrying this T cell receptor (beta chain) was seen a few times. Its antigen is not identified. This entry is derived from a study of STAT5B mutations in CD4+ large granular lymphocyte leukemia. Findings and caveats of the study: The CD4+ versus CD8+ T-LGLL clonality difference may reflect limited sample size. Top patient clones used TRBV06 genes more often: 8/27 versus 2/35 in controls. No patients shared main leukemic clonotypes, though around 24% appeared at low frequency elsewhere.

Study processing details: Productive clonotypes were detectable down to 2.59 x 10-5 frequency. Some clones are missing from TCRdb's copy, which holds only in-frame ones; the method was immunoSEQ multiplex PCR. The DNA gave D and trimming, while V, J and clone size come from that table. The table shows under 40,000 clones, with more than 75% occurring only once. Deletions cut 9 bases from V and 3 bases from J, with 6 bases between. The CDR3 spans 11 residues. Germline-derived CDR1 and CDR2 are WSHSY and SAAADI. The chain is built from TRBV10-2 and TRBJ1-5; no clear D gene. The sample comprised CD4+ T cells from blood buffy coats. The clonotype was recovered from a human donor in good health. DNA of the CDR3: TGCGCCAGGCGGGACAATCAGCCCCAGCATTTT. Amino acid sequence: CARRDNQPQHF.